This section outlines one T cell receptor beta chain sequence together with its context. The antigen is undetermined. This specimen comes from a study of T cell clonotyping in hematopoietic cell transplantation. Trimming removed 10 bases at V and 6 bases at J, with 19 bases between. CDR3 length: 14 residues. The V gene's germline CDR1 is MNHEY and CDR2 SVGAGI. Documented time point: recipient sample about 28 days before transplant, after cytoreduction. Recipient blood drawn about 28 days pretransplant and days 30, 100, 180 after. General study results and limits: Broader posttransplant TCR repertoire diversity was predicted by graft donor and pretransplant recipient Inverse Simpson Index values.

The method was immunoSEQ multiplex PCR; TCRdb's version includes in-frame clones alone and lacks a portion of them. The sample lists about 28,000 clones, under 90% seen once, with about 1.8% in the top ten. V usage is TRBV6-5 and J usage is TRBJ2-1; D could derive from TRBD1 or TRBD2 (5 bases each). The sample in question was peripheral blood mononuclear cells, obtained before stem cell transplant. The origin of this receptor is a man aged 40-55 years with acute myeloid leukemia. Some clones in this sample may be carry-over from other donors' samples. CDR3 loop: CATSFQGEVNEQFF. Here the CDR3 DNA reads TGTGCCACCTCCTTCCAGGGAGAGGTCAATGAGCAGTTCTTC.